The 23 T cell receptor beta chains given below trace back to one sample, sequenced in a study of OX40 agonist ivuxolimab in advanced cancers. TCRdb's copy holds only in-frame clones and misses some; the assay was immunoSEQ multiplex PCR. The data contain approximately 41,000 clones, about 83% of them seen just once; the ten biggest clones take up roughly a third. This sample comprised CD4+ or CD8+ T cells sorted from blood, obtained in a trial of the OX40 agonist ivuxolimab. These TCRs come from an adult with an advanced solid tumor such as melanoma, head and neck, liver or kidney cancer.

V usage is TRBV18 and J usage is TRBJ2-1; possible D gene TRBD1, 5 bases. V lost 0 bases to trimming and J lost 5 bases, with 8 bases between them. This CDR3 comprises 14 residues. CDR1 and CDR2 (germline): KGHSH, LQKENI. In DNA, the CDR3 is TGTGCCAGCTCACCACCAATAGGGGACAATGAGCAGTTCTTC. This codes for CASSPPIGDNEQFF.

The gene calls are TRBV19 and TRBJ1-5; 7 positions agree with TRBD1. This CDR3 spans 17 amino acids. The V and J ends lost 4 bases and 1 base, in that order; junction bases with no gene match: 10. Germline V gives CDR1 LNHDA, CDR2 SQIVND (reference sequence). The CDR3 spells CASSNRQGLLSNQPQHF. CDR3 bases: TGTGCCAGTAGTAACCGACAGGGACTTTTGAGCAATCAGCCCCAGCATTTT.

V gene TRBV5-1 combines with J gene TRBJ2-5; the D gene is possibly TRBD2 (5 bases). This CDR3 spans 14 amino acids. Germline-derived CDR1 and CDR2 are SGHRS and YFSETQ. Trimming left V 3 bases short and J 3 bases short, with 12 bases between. Here the CDR3 DNA reads TGCGCCAGCAGCTCAACGGGATTCGAAGAGACCCAGTACTTC. Translating it yields CASSSTGFEETQYF.

The V and J genes are TRBV5-8 and TRBJ2-5; 8 bases align to TRBD1. The CDR3 totals 16 residues. The trim removed 0 bases at V and 2 bases at J, leaving 6 bases unmatched. Germline V CDR1 and CDR2: SGHTS, YDEGEE. CDR3 coding DNA: TGTGCCAGCAGCTTGGGGGGACAGGTTGGACAAGAGACCCAGTACTTC. Encoded protein: CASSLGGQVGQETQYF.

V gene TRBV11-2 combines with J gene TRBJ2-2; 7 bases are a match to TRBD2. The germline CDR1 and CDR2 sequences are SGHAT and FQNNGV. The junction had 6 bases not matched to a gene; V was cut back by 4 bases and J by 4 bases. The CDR3 runs to 15 residues. CDR3 protein: CASSWGTKLTGELFF. CDR3 sequence (DNA): TGTGCCAGCAGCTGGGGGACTAAGCTCACCGGGGAGCTGTTTTTT.

The chain is built from TRBV18 and TRBJ1-1; D unresolved. CDR1 and CDR2 (germline): KGHSH, LQKENI. The CDR3 is made up of 16 amino acids. Trimming left V 0 bases short and J 1 base short, with 12 bases between. CDR3 nucleotide sequence: TGTGCCAGCTCACCACCGGGCAATACTCCGAACACTGAAGCTTTCTTT. This encodes CASSPPGNTPNTEAFF. Filled out from reference TRBV18 and TRBJ1-1, the complete variable domain reads NAGVMQNPRHLVRRRGQEARLRCSPMKGHSHVYWYRQLPEEGLKFMVYLQKENIIDESGMPKERFSAEFPKEGPSILRIQQVVRGDSAAYFCASSPPGNTPNTEAFFGQGTRLTVV.

The table lists this clone with a count of one. CDR3 sequence (DNA): TGTGCCAGCAGGAGTGGACAGAGAGATCAGCCCCAGCATTTT. Its protein product is CASRSGQRDQPQHF. This chain connects TRBV6-1 to TRBJ1-5; tentative D call: TRBD1 (6 bases). This CDR3 contains 14 residues. Germline V gives CDR1 MNHNS, CDR2 SASEGT. V gave up 6 bases and J gave up 5 bases, with 14 bases separating them.

This chain uses TRBV12-2 with TRBJ1-2; the table's D call, TRBD1, was not checked against the DNA. TRBV12-2 is flagged as a pseudogene. The CDR3 runs to 15 residues. CDR3 sequence: CASRDRDRGADGYTF. In DNA form, the CDR3 reads TGTGCAAGTCGCGACCGGGACAGGGGTGCCGATGGCTACACCTTC.

The V gene is TRBV28, the J gene TRBJ2-5; perhaps TRBD1 as D (6 bases). Trimming shortened V by 10 bases and J by 2 bases, and 14 bases separated the two germline ends. This CDR3 comprises 13 residues. Germline V gives CDR1 MDHEN, CDR2 SYDVKM. The CDR3 here is CATSDRSQETQYF. Here the CDR3 DNA reads TGTGCCACTTCGGACAGAAGTCAAGAGACCCAGTACTTC.

This sequence joins TRBV28 and TRBJ2-1, with TRBD2 matching 14 bases. The V gene's germline CDR1 is MDHEN and CDR2 SYDVKM. The CDR3 is made up of 18 amino acids. Trimming took 7 bases from V and 6 from J; bases not matched to a gene: 14. The DNA for the CDR3 is TGTGCCAGCACATTTTCGCCAAAGGGACTAGCGGGGGTCAATGAGCAGTTCTTC. Encoded protein: CASTFSPKGLAGVNEQFF. Complete variable domain (other parts from reference TRBV28 and TRBJ2-1): DVKVTQSSRYLVKRTGEKVFLECVQDMDHENMFWYRQDPGLGLRLIYFSYDVKMKEKGDIPEGYSVSREKKERFSLILESASTNQTSMYLCASTFSPKGLAGVNEQFFGPGTRLTVL.

V gene TRBV30 combines with J gene TRBJ2-1; 7 nucleotides line up with TRBD2. Trimming removed 8 bases from V and 1 base from J; junction bases left unmatched: 5. The CDR3 has 13 residues. Germline loops: CDR1 GTSNPN, CDR2 SVGIG (reference sequence). CDR3 sequence: CARTSRSYNEQFF. CDR3 DNA: TGTGCCCGGACTAGTAGGTCCTACAATGAGCAGTTCTTC.

The J gene is TRBJ2-5, the V gene TRBV2, with D possibly being TRBD2 (6 bases). Deletions cut 9 bases from V and 1 base from J, with 15 bases between. CDR1 is SNHLY and CDR2 is FYNNEI in the germline V gene. The CDR3 loop spans 14 amino acids. DNA for the CDR3: TGTGCCAGGGACCACGGGACTTCCCAAGAGACCCAGTACTTC. It specifies CARDHGTSQETQYF. The full variable domain, rest sourced from reference TRBV2 and TRBJ2-5, is EPEVTQTPSHQVTQMGQEVILRCVPISNHLYFYWYRQILGQKVEFLVSFYNNEISEKSEIFDDQFSVERPDGSNFTLKIRSTKLEDSAMYFCARDHGTSQETQYFGPGTRLLVL.

The CDR3 here is CASSTDPRGTGELFF. CDR3 sequence (DNA): TGCGCCAGCAGCACGGACCCCCGGGGCACCGGGGAGCTGTTTTTT. The gene calls are TRBV5-1 and TRBJ2-2, with D maybe TRBD2 (5 bases). V was shortened by 4 bases and J by 4 bases, with 14 bases between the two germline ends. The CDR3 covers 15 residues. CDR1 SGHRS and CDR2 YFSETQ come from the germline V gene.

This chain uses TRBV5-1 with TRBJ2-2; D is possibly TRBD1 (7 bases). From germline, CDR1 is SGHRS and CDR2 YFSETQ. V shed 2 bases and J shed 6 bases, with 14 bases lying between them. The CDR3 covers 15 residues. CDR3: CASSFQGGGAGELFF. CDR3 sequence (DNA): TGCGCCAGCAGCTTCCAGGGGGGTGGCGCCGGGGAGCTGTTTTTT.

The chain combines TRBV2 with TRBJ1-5; D is unresolved. There are 17 residues in the CDR3. Trimming removed 5 bases from V and 2 bases from J, with 19 bases in between. Germline V gene data show CDR1 as SNHLY and CDR2 as FYNNEI. The CDR3 spells CASSPKTNLYGNQPQHF. For the CDR3, the DNA is TGTGCCAGCAGTCCGAAAACTAACCTATATGGCAATCAGCCCCAGCATTTT.

V and J are TRBV9 and TRBJ2-5, with 8 bases fitting TRBD2. Germline-derived CDR1 and CDR2 are SGDLS and YYNGEE. CDR3 length equals 14 residues. V was pared by 4 bases and J by 6 bases, with 8 bases of the junction left unmatched. CDR3 in DNA: TGTGCCAGCAGCTCTTCAGCGGGAGTTAAGACCCAGTACTTC. It translates to CASSSSAGVKTQYF.

The rearrangement links TRBV5-4 to TRBJ1-1; tentatively, D is TRBD1 (5 bases). The CDR3 extends over 15 amino acids. V lost 4 bases and J lost 4, with 17 bases in between. The germline V gene has CDR1 SGHNT and CDR2 YYREEE (reference sequence). In DNA form, the CDR3 reads TGTGCCAGCAGCCGCGCCGGGACTGGGACCACTGAAGCTTTCTTT. Encoded protein: CASSRAGTGTTEAFF.

The chain is built from TRBV2 and TRBJ1-5, with 7 bases that match TRBD1. The CDR3 has 14 residues. The V segment lost 3 bases and the J segment 3 bases; nucleotides outside the gene matches: 2. Germline CDR1 SNHLY, CDR2 FYNNEI. The CDR3 region is CASSDGQANQPQHF. DNA for the CDR3: TGTGCCAGCAGTGACGGACAGGCCAATCAGCCCCAGCATTTT.

The genes are TRBV5-4 and TRBJ2-5; tentatively, D is TRBD1 or TRBD2 (5 bases each). The germline V gene encodes CDR1 SGHNT and CDR2 YYREEE (reference sequence). CDR3 length: 13 residues. V lost 1 base to trimming and J lost 4 bases, with 8 bases between them. This CDR3 reads CASSLFGGETQYF. The DNA for the CDR3 is TGTGCCAGCAGCTTGTTTGGGGGAGAGACCCAGTACTTC.

In this sample, this clone turned up a few times. The J gene is TRBJ1-4, the V gene TRBV9, with TRBD1 identical over 7 bases. The V segment lost 5 bases and the J segment 8 bases; nucleotides outside the gene matches: 9. Germline CDR1 is SGDLS and CDR2 is YYNGEE. The CDR3 has 14 residues. The CDR3 is CASSSTGDGEKLFF. Written as DNA, the CDR3 is TGTGCCAGCAGTTCTACAGGGGACGGCGAAAAACTGTTTTTT. The full variable domain, its missing parts supplied by reference TRBV9 and TRBJ1-4, is DSGVTQTPKHLITATGQRVTLRCSPRSGDLSVYWYQQSLDQGLQFLIQYYNGEERAKGNILERFSAQQFPDLHSELNLSSLELGDSALYFCASSSTGDGEKLFFGSGTQLSVL.

The rearrangement links TRBV7-3 to TRBJ2-3, with 11 bases lining up with TRBD2. The CDR3 consists of 15 residues. Trimming cost V 5 bases and J 3 bases; bases outside gene matches: 4. Germline values: CDR1 SGHTA, CDR2 FQGTGA. This CDR3 is CASSRGLADTDTQYF. The CDR3 DNA reads TGTGCCAGCAGCCGGGGACTAGCGGATACAGATACGCAGTATTTT.

The chain recombines TRBV5-4 with TRBJ2-1, with 9 bases that match TRBD1. The germline V gene has CDR1 SGHNT and CDR2 YYREEE (reference sequence). Germline trimming cut 4 bases from V and 8 bases from J; bases unmatched to any gene: 13. The CDR3 sequence is 16 residues long. The CDR3 reads CASSPPHRGRGYEQFF. CDR3 nucleotides: TGTGCCAGCAGCCCACCCCACAGGGGGCGCGGGTATGAGCAGTTCTTC.

This clone was picked up one time. The V and J genes are TRBV9 and TRBJ2-3, with 7 bases matching TRBD1. Trimming at V came to 0 bases and at J to 1 base, leaving 2 bases not matched to a gene. Germline CDR1 is SGDLS and CDR2 is YYNGEE. This CDR3 is 15 amino acids long. The CDR3 sequence is CASSVGGQGTDTQYF. CDR3 in DNA: TGTGCCAGCAGCGTAGGCGGACAGGGCACAGATACGCAGTATTTT.